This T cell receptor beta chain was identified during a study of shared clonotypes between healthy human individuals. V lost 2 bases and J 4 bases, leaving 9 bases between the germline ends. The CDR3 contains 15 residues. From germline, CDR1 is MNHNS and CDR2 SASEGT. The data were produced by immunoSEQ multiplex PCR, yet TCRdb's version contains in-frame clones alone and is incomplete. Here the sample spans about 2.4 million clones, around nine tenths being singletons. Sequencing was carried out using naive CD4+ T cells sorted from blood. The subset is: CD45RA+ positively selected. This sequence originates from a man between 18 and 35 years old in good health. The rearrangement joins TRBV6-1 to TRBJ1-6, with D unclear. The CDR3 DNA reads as TGTGCCAGCAGTGAACCGGACGGATATAATTCACCCCTCCACTTT. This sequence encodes CASSEPDGYNSPLHF.